The T cell receptor beta chain described here comes from a study of blood T cell repertoires in COVID-19. Germline-derived CDR1 and CDR2 are LGHNA and YNFKEQ. V was clipped by 1 base and J by 4 bases, with 16 bases between them. CDR3 length equals 16 residues. Assay: immunoSEQ multiplex PCR; the TCRdb copy retains only in-frame clones and omits some. The table includes 150,000 or so clones, approximately 86% detected once. The source material was peripheral blood. The receptor was derived from a woman aged 70-85 years with COVID-19, enrolled during active disease. The chain joins TRBV4-2 to TRBJ1-2; D perhaps matches TRBD1 (5 bases). The CDR3 nucleotides read TGTGCCAGCAGCCAAGGATTGGGCGAGACAGCCTATGGCTACACCTTC. It translates to CASSQGLGETAYGYTF.